Listed below are T cell receptor beta chains from one sample, sequenced in a study of T cells in narcolepsy. Libraries were prepared by immunoSEQ multiplex PCR; TCRdb keeps only in-frame clonotypes and omits some of them. The data hold roughly 20,000 clones, with around 86% observed a single time. The material sequenced was memory (CD45RA-) CD4+ T cells from blood. These receptors were collected from a human donor in good health. Both conserved end residues are part of each CDR3. The D gene is left open where the match is weak. Part of the rows lack a size; the others show once, few, many or a class for expanded clones.

>.|.|TRBV4-2|TRBJ1-1
CASSQDDGNTEAFF
TGTGCCAGCAGCCAAGATGACGGGAACACTGAAGCTTTCTTT
>TRBD1|.|TRBV19|TRBJ2-7
CASSIVAGGLGYEQYF
TGTGCCAGTAGTATAGTCGCAGGGGGCTTGGGGTACGAGCAGTACTTC
>.|.|TRBV6-5|TRBJ1-5
CASSTGRENQPQHF
TGTGCCAGCAGCACCGGGAGGGAAAATCAGCCCCAGCATTTT
>.|few|TRBV6-6|TRBJ1-1
CASIRSRTSTDTEAFF
TGTGCCAGCATCCGTTCTCGGACGTCGACTGACACTGAAGCTTTCTTT
>.|.|TRBV11-2|TRBJ2-4
CASSLETGLAKNIQYF
TGTGCCAGCAGCTTAGAAACAGGGCTAGCCAAAAACATTCAGTACTTC
>.|.|TRBV10-3|TRBJ1-2
CAISEYEGYGYTF
TGTGCCATCAGTGAGTACGAGGGCTATGGCTACACCTTC
>.|.|TRBV2|TRBJ2-3
CASSKDRTDTQYF
TGTGCCAGCAGTAAAGATAGAACAGATACGCAGTATTTT
>.|.|TRBV6-1|TRBJ1-2
CASSEEGLYGYTF
TGTGCCAGCAGTGAAGAGGGGCTTTATGGCTACACCTTC
>.|.|TRBV18|TRBJ2-7
CASSPNVLSDEQYF
TGTGCCAGCTCACCGAATGTATTGAGCGACGAGCAGTACTTC
>.|.|TRBV7-2|TRBJ1-5
CASSFDSSNQPQHF
TGTGCCAGCAGCTTCGACAGTAGCAATCAGCCCCAGCATTTT
>TRBD1|once|TRBV30|TRBJ1-4
CAWRKKRDREKLFF
TGTGCCTGGAGGAAGAAAAGGGACAGGGAGAAACTGTTTTTT
>TRBD1|.|TRBV6-5|TRBJ1-2
CASSYQGQGLGGYTF
TGTGCCAGCAGTTACCAGGGACAGGGGCTGGGTGGCTACACCTTC
>TRBD2|once|TRBV19|TRBJ2-1
CASKYSGSSYNEQFF
TGTGCCAGTAAATACAGCGGGAGCTCCTACAATGAGCAGTTCTTC
>.|.|TRBV9|TRBJ2-7
CASSATGGGGSYEQYF
TGTGCCAGCAGCGCAACGGGTGGGGGCGGCTCCTACGAGCAGTACTTC